This TCR beta chain was captured in a study of T-cell memory formation after mild COVID-19 (dated by TCRdb to the early 2020s). Background on the whole study: TCR sequence clusters from the two donors were largely donor specific. In two donors, T-cell clones that expanded and contracted after mild COVID-19 were tracked by sequencing TCRalpha and TCRbeta repertoires over time. The cohort comprised two young, previously healthy adult volunteers, one female and one male.

Instrument used: Illumina NovaSeq 6000. Using 5'RACE with constant-segment primers, TCRalpha and TCRbeta cDNA libraries were constructed, with sample barcodes and unique molecular identifiers added in the process. Trizol reagent was used to extract RNA from every sample. The libraries were amplified in two PCR steps, and the second step added a second sample barcode and Illumina TruSeq adapters. Sequencing of libraries was performed on an Illumina NovaSeq with 2 x 150 bp paired-end reads. The original methods were these. Demultiplexing of reads and collapsing into UMI-guided consensus sequences were performed with migec v1.2.7. Using mixcr v2.1.11, the UMI consensuses were aligned to TRA and TRB V and J templates and assembled into clonotypes. Clonotypes were classified as expanded or contracted when called significant by both edgeR and NoisET, with noise models trained on biological replicates. For edgeR calls, the thresholds were a false discovery rate-adjusted p below 0.01 and a log2 fold-change of 1. PCA with hierarchical clustering of max-normalized trajectories of the 1000 most abundant clonotypes was used as exploratory dynamics analysis. Separately sequenced CD4+ and CD8+ repertoires were used to assign a CD4 or CD8 phenotype to each responding clone. TCRdb reran the public reads through fastp at Q25 and MiXCR, keeping productive beta chains. Every entry covers one CDR3 protein and lists the most common genes and DNA from its rows. These V and J calls derive from TCRdb rather than the authors' analysis. The sample contains about 410,000 distinct CDR3 sequences, more than 20% of them found a single time. The ten largest make up around 13% of the sample.

This clonotype has at least ten counts. The antigen it recognizes is unknown. Nothing much larger sits one base from this clone, and base qualities are not available. The study at large found these results: Clones that contracted from day 15 to 85 showed balanced CD4/CD8 phenotypes, whereas a second wave of clones that expanded from day 15 to 37 leaned towards CD4+. Contracting CD4+ clones were located mainly in the CM and EM memory subsets, whereas CD8+ clones were found to be enriched in EMRA. The study covered only a couple of mild cases, and larger cohorts including severe cases with pre-infection samples were considered necessary. The second-wave clones that peaked on day 37 were not confirmed to be SARS-CoV-2 specific. Some responding clones were detected in pre-infection memory, suggesting pre-existing cross-reactive memory T cells joined the SARS-CoV-2 response.

Ficoll-Paque density gradient centrifugation was used to isolate PBMCs. The sequence was collected from an adult woman who had mild COVID-19 (a few samples of this study predate the infection). The sample titles of this study are shuffled in the database, so cell type and time point are left out; the donor was told from shared clones. Sequencing was carried out using PBMCs or a T cell subset sorted from them (not recorded which).

The bases are TGTGCCAGCAGTTCATCGACAGGTATGAACACTGAAGCTTTCTTT. The translation is CASSSSTGMNTEAFF. This sequence uses TRBV6-6 and TRBJ1-1, with a weak D call of TRBD1 (6 bases match). Counted from cysteine to phenylalanine, this CDR3 has 15 amino acids. Kept here is only the CDR3 DNA, which spans 45 bases and is read in frame from base 1. V loses 4 bases, J loses 0 bases, and the germline ends lie 12 bases apart. Via the germline V gene (reference sequence), CDR1 is MNHNY and CDR2 SVGAGI.